A single TCR beta chain is shown here with its context. Antigen unknown. This sample's treatment: approximately 11-day PBMC culture with coronavirus spike peptide pools or control peptides (ViraFEST assay). At the Johns Hopkins FTIC core, DNA taken from cultured CD4+ T cells was sequenced by way of the Oncomine TCR Beta short-read assay. TCRdb reprocessed the PCR reads via MiXCR and lists one record per CDR3 protein. The repertoire holds about 10,000 distinct CDR3 sequences, with about 47% as singletons. The CDR3 covers 13 residues. With 8 bases removed from V and 2 bases from J, the gap between germline ends came to 12 bases. Germline V gene lookup returns CDR1 MNHEY and CDR2 SVGEGT. The data were obtained in a study of vaccination and CD4 T cells after COVID-19. Study-wide background: Overlapping spike peptides served as the stimulus for the cells. These peptides came from SARS-CoV-2 and from the common cold coronaviruses HCoV-NL63, HCoV-OC43 and HCoV-229E. Cultures designated as controls were supplied with a CEFX pool, an HIV-1 Nef pool, or no peptide.

Study-wide results and caveats: SARS-CoV-2-reactive clonotype medians increased from roughly 22 to 38, not significantly. Data came from relatively few convalescent patients and lacked early post-infection timepoints.

The TCR sequence derives from a human donor who had recovered from COVID-19. Sequenced material: CD4+ T cells from blood, cultured in vitro. The chain links TRBV6-2 or TRBV6-3 to TRBJ1-2, with D possibly being TRBD1 (5 bases). The CDR3 is CASYDSYNYGYTF. Written as DNA, the CDR3 is TGTGCCAGCTACGACAGTTACAACTATGGCTACACCTTC.